This TCR beta chain was captured in a study of T cell repertoires in cytomegalovirus infection. The wider study: CMV infection plus the matching HLA type was flagged by public TCR beta signatures.

In regard to this clonotype: The antigen remains unidentified.

TCRdb recomputed calls from the reads with MiXCR, one row per CDR3 protein. The sample gives approximately 1,000,000 distinct CDR3 sequences, approximately 30% of which show up once; around 15% is in the top ten. Germline lookup yields CDR1 MNHEY and CDR2 SMNVEV (reference sequence). CDR3 length equals 14 residues. V was pared by 6 bases and J by 5 bases, with 5 bases of the junction left unmatched. Whole-study findings and limits: Using cumulative public TCR beta family frequency, the authors identified those who carried CMV together with the relevant HLA.

The sequence derives from a human donor in good health (CMV status not recorded). Some clones in this sample may be carry-over from other donors' samples. The chain carries TRBV27 and TRBJ2-5, with TRBD1 matching over 11 bases. The sample in question was cultured CD8+ T cells from PBMCs, obtained from culture after CMV antigen stimulation. The CDR3 DNA follows: TGTGCCAGCAGGGGACAGGGGGTGACGGAGACCCAGTACTTC. This encodes CASRGQGVTETQYF.